These T cell receptor beta chains were read from a single sample in a study of blood T cell repertoires in COVID-19. Sequencing used immunoSEQ multiplex PCR; TCRdb keeps in-frame clones, though not all of them. The table includes some 180,000 clones, around four fifths detected once. The sample consisted of peripheral blood. These receptors came from a woman aged 40 to 50 with COVID-19, enrolled during active disease. CDR3s include the opening cysteine and the closing phenylalanine or tryptophan. The D gene is left open where the match is weak. Not all rows give a size; the values are once, few, many and, for expanded clones, a class.

V gene: TRBV7-2
clone size: .
J gene: TRBJ1-4
D gene: .
CDR3 length: 15
CDR3 protein: CASSRDSATNEKLFF
CDR3 DNA: TGTGCCAGCAGCCGCGACAGTGCAACTAATGAAAAACTGTTTTTT

V gene: TRBV7-6
clone size: .
J gene: TRBJ2-5
D gene: .
CDR3 length: 13
CDR3 protein: CASSPYLIETQYF
CDR3 DNA: TGTGCCAGCAGCCCCTATCTAATAGAGACCCAGTACTTC

V gene: TRBV7-6
clone size: many
J gene: TRBJ1-6
D gene: .
CDR3 length: 15
CDR3 protein: CASSLLGRYNSPLHF
CDR3 DNA: TGTGCCAGCAGCTTACTGGGCAGGTATAATTCACCCCTCCACTTT

V gene: TRBV5-8
clone size: .
J gene: TRBJ2-7
D gene: .
CDR3 length: 13
CDR3 protein: CASSLTGSYEQYF
CDR3 DNA: TGTGCCAGCAGCTTAACAGGCTCCTACGAGCAGTACTTC

V gene: TRBV2
clone size: .
J gene: TRBJ1-2
D gene: TRBD1
CDR3 length: 13
CDR3 protein: CATTGGANYGYTF
CDR3 DNA: TGTGCCACCACAGGGGGAGCTAACTATGGCTACACCTTC

V gene: TRBV10-1
clone size: .
J gene: TRBJ2-1
D gene: TRBD2
CDR3 length: 12
CDR3 protein: CASSGLATEQFF
CDR3 DNA: TGCGCCAGCAGTGGACTAGCGACTGAGCAGTTCTTC

V gene: TRBV11-2
clone size: .
J gene: TRBJ2-7
D gene: .
CDR3 length: 12
CDR3 protein: CASSVRSYEQYF
CDR3 DNA: TGTGCCAGCAGCGTCCGCTCCTACGAGCAGTACTTC

V gene: TRBV3-1/TRBV3-2
clone size: .
J gene: TRBJ2-7
D gene: .
CDR3 length: 13
CDR3 protein: CASSQNRGYEQYF
CDR3 DNA: TGTGCCAGCAGCCAAAATAGGGGCTACGAGCAGTACTTC

V gene: TRBV19
clone size: .
J gene: TRBJ1-5
D gene: TRBD1
CDR3 length: 17
CDR3 protein: CASSIVGQGVSNQPQHF
CDR3 DNA: TGTGCCAGTAGTATAGTCGGACAGGGGGTTAGCAATCAGCCCCAGCATTTT

V gene: TRBV15
clone size: once
J gene: TRBJ1-2
D gene: .
CDR3 length: 14
CDR3 protein: CATSQGLQGYGYTF
CDR3 DNA: TGTGCCACCAGCCAGGGACTACAGGGCTATGGCTACACCTTC

V gene: TRBV18
clone size: .
J gene: TRBJ1-2
D gene: TRBD1
CDR3 length: 13
CDR3 protein: CASSPDRGQGYTF
CDR3 DNA: TGTGCCAGCTCACCCGACAGGGGGCAAGGCTACACCTTC

V gene: TRBV5-4
clone size: .
J gene: TRBJ2-7
D gene: .
CDR3 length: 12
CDR3 protein: CASSGTTYEQYF
CDR3 DNA: TGTGCCAGCAGCGGGACAACGTACGAGCAGTACTTC

V gene: TRBV27
clone size: few
J gene: TRBJ2-2
D gene: TRBD1
CDR3 length: 15
CDR3 protein: CASSPTGFNTGELFF
CDR3 DNA: TGTGCCAGCAGTCCGACAGGGTTCAACACCGGGGAGCTGTTTTTT

V gene: TRBV7-3
clone size: .
J gene: TRBJ2-7
D gene: .
CDR3 length: 15
CDR3 protein: CASSLTSSNHYEQYF
CDR3 DNA: TGTGCCAGCAGCTTAACTTCGAGTAATCATTACGAGCAGTACTTC

V gene: TRBV6-6
clone size: .
J gene: TRBJ2-5
D gene: .
CDR3 length: 15
CDR3 protein: CASSYSSGFQETQYF
CDR3 DNA: TGTGCCAGCAGTTACTCGAGCGGGTTCCAAGAGACCCAGTACTTC

V gene: TRBV24-1
clone size: .
J gene: TRBJ1-1
D gene: .
CDR3 length: 22
CDR3 protein: CATSDTDSTLNILHTMNTEAFF
CDR3 DNA: TGTGCCACCAGTGACACCGACAGTACACTCAACATCCTTCATACTATGAACACTGAAGCTTTCTTT

V gene: TRBV7-2
clone size: .
J gene: TRBJ2-7
D gene: TRBD1
CDR3 length: 14
CDR3 protein: CASTKVGGPYEQYF
CDR3 DNA: TGTGCCAGCACGAAAGTAGGGGGCCCCTACGAGCAGTACTTC

V gene: TRBV2
clone size: few
J gene: TRBJ2-1
D gene: TRBD2
CDR3 length: 15
CDR3 protein: CASTRLAGGNNEQFF
CDR3 DNA: TGTGCCAGCACCCGACTAGCGGGGGGCAACAATGAGCAGTTCTTC

V gene: TRBV7-2
clone size: .
J gene: TRBJ2-2
D gene: TRBD1
CDR3 length: 14
CDR3 protein: CASSPGQGLGELFF
CDR3 DNA: TGTGCCAGCAGCCCGGGACAGGGTTTGGGGGAGCTGTTTTTT

V gene: TRBV2
clone size: .
J gene: TRBJ1-2
D gene: .
CDR3 length: 14
CDR3 protein: CASSETAGGRGYTF
CDR3 DNA: TGTGCCAGCAGTGAAACAGCTGGAGGGCGTGGCTACACCTTC

V gene: TRBV5-1
clone size: .
J gene: TRBJ2-5
D gene: TRBD2
CDR3 length: 15
CDR3 protein: CASSTQAGGRETQYF
CDR3 DNA: TGCGCCAGCAGCACCCAAGCGGGAGGTAGAGAGACCCAGTACTTC

V gene: TRBV5-1
clone size: .
J gene: TRBJ1-1
D gene: TRBD1
CDR3 length: 14
CDR3 protein: CASSLQGADTEAFF
CDR3 DNA: TGCGCCAGCAGCTTGCAGGGGGCGGACACTGAAGCTTTCTTT

V gene: TRBV24-1
clone size: .
J gene: TRBJ1-2
D gene: TRBD1
CDR3 length: 14
CDR3 protein: CATSDSTGVRGYTF
CDR3 DNA: TGTGCCACCAGTGATTCTACAGGGGTTAGGGGCTACACCTTC